The 14 T cell receptor beta chains presented below share a single source sample, sequenced in a study of T cells in Graves' hyperthyroidism and ophthalmopathy (dated by TCRdb to about 2019). Library generation was performed with multiplex PCR. Sequenced using an Illumina HiSeq 2000. Amplification of TCR beta CDR3 regions was carried out from RNA transcripts. A first-round RT-PCR of the TCR CDR3 used the HTBI primer set with the Qiagen OneStep RT-PCR kit. The public reads were quality trimmed at Q25 with fastp and then assembled into clones with MiXCR by TCRdb, keeping productive beta chains. CDR3 protein sequences are deduplicated, and each keeps its most common genes and DNA. Counted in this sample were 690,000 or so distinct CDR3 sequences; 18% of them appeared once. 15% to 20% of the sample is taken by the ten largest. Material: blood. These receptors originate from a woman aged 45-65 years with Graves' hyperthyroidism that later progressed to Graves' ophthalmopathy.

The V gene is TRBV12-5, the J gene TRBJ2-2, with D perhaps TRBD1 (6 bases). Looked up from germline, CDR1 is LGHNT and CDR2 is FRNRAP. This CDR3 comprises 15 residues. Trimming removed 0 bases at V and 8 bases at J, with 13 bases between. In DNA form, the CDR3 reads TGTGCTAGTGGTTTGGTACGGGGACATATAGGGGAGCTGTTTTTT. Protein: CASGLVRGHIGELFF.

This clonotype showed up just a few times. The genes are TRBV25-1 and TRBJ1-6; D possibly corresponds to TRBD1 (5 bases). The CDR3 length is 15 residues. Trimming pared 1 base from V and 7 bases from J, leaving 11 bases between. Germline V gene lookup returns CDR1 MGHDK and CDR2 SYGVNS. This chain's CDR3 is CASSEWEGRNSPLHF. CDR3 sequence (DNA): TGTGCCAGCAGTGAATGGGAGGGGCGCAATTCACCCCTCCACTTT.

Regarding this clonotype: The junction departs from germline at one end; a sequencing error may be responsible. The V call is TRBV11-2, the J call TRBJ2-1, with TRBD2 identical over 13 bases. CDR3 length: 14 residues. The germline gives CDR1 SGHAT, CDR2 FQNNGV. The chain's CDR3 is CASSPRTSGGPEVF. In DNA form, the CDR3 reads TGTGCCAGCAGCCCTAGGACTAGCGGGGGACCGGAGGTCTTC.

As to this clonotype: A much larger clone sits a single nucleotide away, making a read error possible. V usage is TRBV3-1 and J usage is TRBJ2-5, with D hard to call. This CDR3 contains 12 residues. Germline CDR1 and CDR2: LGHDT and YNNKEL (reference sequence). Trimming removed 0 bases from V and 7 bases from J, with 6 bases in between. CDR3 nucleotide sequence: TGTGCCAGCAGCCAAGATATGAGGACCCAGTACTTC. This encodes CASSQDMRTQYF.

The rearrangement links TRBV6-2 or TRBV6-3 to TRBJ1-5, with a tentative D call TRBD1 (5 bases). The germline V and J ends were trimmed by 2 bases and 5 bases, with 16 bases remaining between them. Germline V gene sequence: CDR1 MNHEY, CDR2 SVGEGT. This CDR3 comprises 16 residues. CDR3 sequence reads: CASSYGGGAPYQPQHF. CDR3 DNA: TGTGCCAGCAGTTACGGAGGAGGGGCCCCCTATCAGCCCCAGCATTTT.

This chain links TRBV12-3 or TRBV12-4 with TRBJ2-3; 11 nucleotides align to TRBD2. The trim removed 1 base at V and 9 bases at J, leaving 9 bases unmatched. This CDR3 is built from 16 residues. The CDR3 bases are TGTGCCAGCAGTTTAGATCGGGGTAGCGGGGGGGCAACGCAGTATTTT. This translates into CASSLDRGSGGATQYF.

This chain links TRBV3-1 with TRBJ1-2; 7 bases map to TRBD1. J was trimmed by 5 bases and V by 0 bases; bases with no gene match: 6. The CDR3 is 15 amino acids. CDR1 is LGHDT and CDR2 is YNNKEL in the germline V gene (reference sequence). This chain's CDR3 is CASSQDLSRGYGYTF. The CDR3 DNA is TGTGCCAGCAGCCAAGATCTGAGCAGGGGGTATGGCTACACCTTC.

This clonotype appeared a few times. The rearrangement uses TRBV12-3 or TRBV12-4 and TRBJ1-2; D remains unclear. This CDR3 region has 12 residues. V was shortened by 7 bases and J by 7 bases, with 13 bases between the two germline ends. CDR3 DNA: TGTGCCAGCAATCCGTTTAAACGTGGCTACACCTTC. It codes for CASNPFKRGYTF.

In regard to this clonotype: The junction differs from germline at one of its ends, possibly a read error. This chain joins TRBV30 and TRBJ2-7; D gene ambiguous. The CDR3 has 12 amino acids. Germline V gene data show CDR1 as GTSNPN and CDR2 as SVGIG (reference sequence). The CDR3 protein is CAWSVVPYEQHF. DNA of the CDR3: TGTGCCTGGAGTGTAGTACCCTACGAGCAGCACTTC.

This clonotype was recorded many times. The genes are TRBV10-3 and TRBJ2-5; 8 bases are shared with TRBD1. Germline CDR1 and CDR2: ENHRY and SYGVKD. The ends lost 3 bases at V and 9 bases at J; junction bases unmatched: 12. The CDR3 covers 15 residues. The CDR3 DNA is TGTGCCATCAGTGATATGACAGGGGTTTATGCTCCCCAGTACTTC. It specifies CAISDMTGVYAPQYF.

The chain employs TRBV4-1 and TRBJ1-5; D is possibly TRBD1 (5 bases). Per germline, CDR1 MGHRA and CDR2 YSYEKL. The germline V and J ends were trimmed by 9 bases and 7 bases, with 22 bases remaining between them. CDR3 size: 15 residues. Here the CDR3 reads CASSDSPRPQQPQHF. CDR3 nucleotides: TGCGCCAGTTCCGACAGTCCCCGTCCTCAGCAGCCCCAGCATTTT.

This clonotype has a count of ten or more. The chain carries TRBV6-1 and TRBJ1-5; 9 positions agree with TRBD1. Germline CDR1 MNHNS, CDR2 SASEGT. This CDR3 contains 14 residues. V lost 5 bases and J lost 2; bases outside the gene matches: 1. In nucleotides, the CDR3 is TGTGCCAGCAGTCGGGACAGGGGCAATCAGCCCCAGCATTTT. The encoded protein is CASSRDRGNQPQHF.

This clonotype was seen repeatedly, ten times or more. The rearrangement joins TRBV7-9 to TRBJ2-7; 8 bases line up with TRBD1. Germline V gene data show CDR1 as SEHNR and CDR2 as FQNEAQ (reference sequence). The length of the CDR3 is 13 residues. Unmatched junction bases numbered 10, after V lost 10 bases and J lost 5 bases. The CDR3 DNA reads TGTGCCACGAAGATACTGGACAGGGACGAGCAGTACTTC. Translating gives CATKILDRDEQYF.

This clonotype has only a few counts. The chain carries TRBV27 and TRBJ2-1; D may be TRBD1 or TRBD2 (5 bases each). In germline, CDR1 is MNHEY, CDR2 SMNVEV (reference sequence). The CDR3 totals 14 residues. Trimming took off 5 bases at V and 2 bases at J, with 10 bases between the two ends. CDR3 region: CASSRDGAYNEQFF. DNA for the CDR3: TGTGCCAGCAGTCGGGACGGTGCCTACAATGAGCAGTTCTTC.